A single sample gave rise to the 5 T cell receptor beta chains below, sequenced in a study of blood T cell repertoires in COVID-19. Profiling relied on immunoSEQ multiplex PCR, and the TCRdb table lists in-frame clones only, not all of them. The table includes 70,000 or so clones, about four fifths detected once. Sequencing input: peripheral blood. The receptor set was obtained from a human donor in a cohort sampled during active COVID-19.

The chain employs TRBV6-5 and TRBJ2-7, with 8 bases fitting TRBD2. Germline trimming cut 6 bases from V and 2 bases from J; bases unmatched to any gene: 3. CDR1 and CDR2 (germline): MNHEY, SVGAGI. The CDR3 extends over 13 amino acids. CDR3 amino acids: CASRGTRTYEQYF. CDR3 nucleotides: TGTGCCAGCAGGGGGACTAGAACCTACGAGCAGTACTTC.

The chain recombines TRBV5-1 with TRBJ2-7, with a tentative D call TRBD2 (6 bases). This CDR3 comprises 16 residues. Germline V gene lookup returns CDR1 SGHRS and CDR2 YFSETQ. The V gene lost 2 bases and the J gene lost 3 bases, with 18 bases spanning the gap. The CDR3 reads CASSFVGGGTLYEQYF. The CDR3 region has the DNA TGCGCCAGCAGCTTTGTTGGGGGAGGAACCCTCTACGAGCAGTACTTC.

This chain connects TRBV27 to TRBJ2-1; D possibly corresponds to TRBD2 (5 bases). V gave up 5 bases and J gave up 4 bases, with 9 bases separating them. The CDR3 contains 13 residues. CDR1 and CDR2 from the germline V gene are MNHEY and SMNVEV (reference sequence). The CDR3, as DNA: TGTGCCAGCAGTAGCGGAGGATACAATGAGCAGTTCTTC. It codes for CASSSGGYNEQFF.

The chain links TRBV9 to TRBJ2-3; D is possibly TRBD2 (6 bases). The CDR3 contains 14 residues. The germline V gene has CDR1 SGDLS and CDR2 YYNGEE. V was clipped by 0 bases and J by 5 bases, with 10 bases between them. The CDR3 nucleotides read TGTGCCAGCAGCGTAGGACTAGGGGTAGATACGCAGTATTTT. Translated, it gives CASSVGLGVDTQYF.

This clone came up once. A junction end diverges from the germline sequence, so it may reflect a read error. The CDR3 sequence: CASSRYLADGYTF. CDR3 DNA: TGTGCCAGCAGCCGCTACCTCGCCGATGGTTACACCTTC. The rearrangement joins TRBV7-2 to TRBJ1-2; D not resolved. Germline V gives CDR1 SGHTA, CDR2 FQGNSA. This CDR3 has 13 residues.